This record looks at one T cell receptor (beta chain) sequence and its context. The antigen is unknown. Germline loops: CDR1 SGDLS, CDR2 YYNGEE. The CDR3 extends over 16 amino acids. Trimming at V came to 3 bases and at J to 0 bases, leaving 4 bases not matched to a gene. The data originate from a study of radiotherapy plus CTLA-4 blockade in lung cancer. Study-level results: Once radiotherapy plus ipilimumab had been given, TCR clones derived from tumor expanded in blood.

Repertoires were generated with immunoSEQ multiplex PCR, while TCRdb's copy carries only in-frame clones and drops some. The profile shows around 40,000 clones, roughly 85% of them singletons. This sequence originates from a human donor with non-small cell lung cancer whose response to radiotherapy plus ipilimumab could not be evaluated. J is TRBJ1-5 and V is TRBV9; TRBD1 matches 9 bases. The specimen comprised peripheral blood, sampled from a patient treated with radiotherapy plus ipilimumab. CDR3 coding DNA: TGTGCCAGCAGCGCAGGGACAGGGCGTAGCAATCAGCCCCAGCATTTT. It translates to CASSAGTGRSNQPQHF.